Reported below is one TCR beta chain. This sample is part of a study of blood T cell repertoires in COVID-19. The CDR3 consists of 14 residues. J gave up 6 bases and V 5 bases, and 7 bases lay outside the gene matches. Per germline, CDR1 LNHDA and CDR2 SQIVND (reference sequence). Participants' own reports of clinical history determined their cohort assignment. As processed by the authors: Reference gene primer amplification yielded estimated nucleated cell counts. The data were produced by immunoSEQ multiplex PCR, yet TCRdb's version contains in-frame clones alone and is incomplete. V and J calls and clone size follow that table, whereas D and trimming were derived from the DNA. The sample lists 180,000 or so clones, 70% to 80% occurring once.

The source is a man aged 55-75 years who had been exposed to COVID-19. V is TRBV19 and J is TRBJ1-1; 9 positions agree with TRBD1. Material: PBMCs or T cells enriched from blood (not recorded which). CDR3 amino acids: CASSVQGAFAEAFF. The CDR3 DNA reads as TGTGCCAGTAGTGTACAGGGGGCGTTCGCTGAAGCTTTCTTT.